Listed below are T cell receptor beta chains from one sample, sequenced in a study of T-cell memory formation after mild COVID-19. TCRdb redid the calling of the 5' RACE reads with MiXCR, one entry per CDR3 protein. Of around 300,000 distinct CDR3 sequences in the sample, roughly 13% were seen once. What was sequenced was PBMCs or a T cell subset sorted from them (not recorded which). These receptors came from a man aged 18 to 30 who had mild COVID-19 (a few samples of this study predate the infection). Cell type and time point are not known. Both conserved end residues are part of each CDR3. D genes are given only for firm matches. Only some rows state a clone size, as once, few, many or a class for expanded clones.

V gene: TRBV6-5
CDR3 length: 14
clone size: few
J gene: TRBJ2-5
D gene: TRBD1
CDR3 DNA: TGTGCCAGCAGTTACACGGGACAGTCGGAGACCCAGTACTTC
CDR3 protein: CASSYTGQSETQYF

V gene: TRBV4-1
CDR3 length: 15
clone size: -
J gene: TRBJ2-7
D gene: TRBD2
CDR3 DNA: TGCGCCAGCAGCCAAACCTTAGCGGGTACCTACGAGCAGTACTTC
CDR3 protein: CASSQTLAGTYEQYF

V gene: TRBV4-1
CDR3 length: 14
clone size: many
J gene: TRBJ2-7
D gene: TRBD1
CDR3 DNA: TGCGCCAGCAGCCGGGACAGGTTGTTGGACGAGCAGTACTTC
CDR3 protein: CASSRDRLLDEQYF

V gene: TRBV12-3/TRBV12-4
CDR3 length: 14
clone size: -
J gene: TRBJ2-7
D gene: -
CDR3 DNA: TGTGCCAGCAGTTTAAACCGCAACAACTACGAGCAGTACTTC
CDR3 protein: CASSLNRNNYEQYF

V gene: TRBV6-5
CDR3 length: 15
clone size: -
J gene: TRBJ1-5
D gene: -
CDR3 DNA: TGTGCCAGCAGGAGACAGGCCTGGGGCAATCAGCCCCAGCATTTT
CDR3 protein: CASRRQAWGNQPQHF

V gene: TRBV7-3
CDR3 length: 15
clone size: -
J gene: TRBJ2-7
D gene: TRBD1
CDR3 DNA: TGTGCCAGCAGCGACAGCCGGGACAGGGGAAACGAGCAGTACTTC
CDR3 protein: CASSDSRDRGNEQYF

V gene: TRBV5-1
CDR3 length: 15
clone size: -
J gene: TRBJ1-4
D gene: -
CDR3 DNA: TGCGCCAGCAGGAATGGTGGAGCAACTAATGAAAAACTGTTTTTT
CDR3 protein: CASRNGGATNEKLFF

V gene: TRBV20-1
CDR3 length: 13
clone size: many
J gene: TRBJ2-7
D gene: TRBD1
CDR3 DNA: TGCAGTGCTAGAAGGACAGGGGAACGCGAGCAGTACTTC
CDR3 protein: CSARRTGEREQYF

V gene: TRBV20-1
CDR3 length: 15
clone size: -
J gene: TRBJ1-2
D gene: -
CDR3 DNA: TGCAGTGCTAGATCCCACCTCGGGGGGAGGGATGGCTACACCTTC
CDR3 protein: CSARSHLGGRDGYTF

V gene: TRBV7-2
CDR3 length: 14
clone size: few
J gene: TRBJ2-2
D gene: TRBD1
CDR3 DNA: TGTGCCAGCAGCCTAGACAGGGTACCCGGGGAGCTGTTTTTT
CDR3 protein: CASSLDRVPGELFF

V gene: TRBV28
CDR3 length: 16
clone size: -
J gene: TRBJ2-1
D gene: TRBD1
CDR3 DNA: TGTGCCAGCAGTTTACTCGGGACAGGCAGCCCTAATGAGCAGTTCTTC
CDR3 protein: CASSLLGTGSPNEQFF

V gene: TRBV19
CDR3 length: 15
clone size: -
J gene: TRBJ2-2
D gene: -
CDR3 DNA: TGTGCCGTACGGATCGGGACATGGAGGACCGGGGAGCTGTTTTTT
CDR3 protein: CAVRIGTWRTGELFF

V gene: TRBV20-1
CDR3 length: 18
clone size: many
J gene: TRBJ2-3
D gene: TRBD2
CDR3 DNA: TGCAGTGCTGTACGACTAAGTAGCGGGGGGGCCCGGACAGATACGCAGTATTTT
CDR3 protein: CSAVRLSSGGARTDTQYF

V gene: TRBV14
CDR3 length: 16
clone size: many
J gene: TRBJ1-2
D gene: TRBD1
CDR3 DNA: TGTGCCAGCAGCCAAGCCCTCCTGGCAGGGGGCTATGGCTACACCTTC
CDR3 protein: CASSQALLAGGYGYTF

V gene: TRBV3-1
CDR3 length: 13
clone size: -
J gene: TRBJ2-7
D gene: -
CDR3 DNA: TGTGCCAGCAGCCATTCAGTTACCTACGAGCAGTACTTC
CDR3 protein: CASSHSVTYEQYF

V gene: TRBV6-6
CDR3 length: 17
clone size: -
J gene: TRBJ2-1
D gene: -
CDR3 DNA: TGTGCCAGCAGTTACACGTTCGACGGGGGAAACTACAATGAGCAGTTCTTC
CDR3 protein: CASSYTFDGGNYNEQFF

V gene: TRBV2
CDR3 length: 13
clone size: -
J gene: TRBJ2-3
D gene: -
CDR3 DNA: TGTGCCAGCAGTGAGATGCCTGCAGATACGCAGTATTTT
CDR3 protein: CASSEMPADTQYF

V gene: TRBV20-1
CDR3 length: 15
clone size: many
J gene: TRBJ2-3
D gene: TRBD2
CDR3 DNA: TGCAGTGCTAGAGATGAGCGGGGGGGCAAAGATACGCAGTATTTT
CDR3 protein: CSARDERGGKDTQYF

V gene: TRBV29-1
CDR3 length: 13
clone size: -
J gene: TRBJ2-2
D gene: -
CDR3 DNA: TGCAGCGTGAGGGGACGCGAAACCGGGGAGCTGTTTTTT
CDR3 protein: CSVRGRETGELFF

V gene: TRBV6-4
CDR3 length: 15
clone size: few
J gene: TRBJ2-3
D gene: -
CDR3 DNA: TGTGCCAGCAGTGATGGCCAAGGGGGAGCAGATACGCAGTATTTT
CDR3 protein: CASSDGQGGADTQYF

V gene: TRBV5-1
CDR3 length: 15
clone size: -
J gene: TRBJ1-2
D gene: -
CDR3 DNA: TGCGCCAGCAGCCCCATGATGGGGGGGAGAGATGGCTACACCTTC
CDR3 protein: CASSPMMGGRDGYTF

V gene: TRBV27
CDR3 length: 14
clone size: -
J gene: TRBJ2-3
D gene: TRBD1
CDR3 DNA: TGTGCCAGCACCCGACAGGGATCCACAGATACGCAGTATTTT
CDR3 protein: CASTRQGSTDTQYF

V gene: TRBV4-3
CDR3 length: 14
clone size: -
J gene: TRBJ2-3
D gene: -
CDR3 DNA: TGCGCCAGCAGCCAAGAGTGGAGCACAGATACGCAGTATTTT
CDR3 protein: CASSQEWSTDTQYF

V gene: TRBV19
CDR3 length: 14
clone size: -
J gene: TRBJ1-1
D gene: -
CDR3 DNA: TGTGCCAGTAGTTCCCGACAGGTCCCCACTGAAGCTTTCTTT
CDR3 protein: CASSSRQVPTEAFF

V gene: TRBV19
CDR3 length: 14
clone size: -
J gene: TRBJ1-2
D gene: -
CDR3 DNA: TGTGCCACCCTAAGGGGGGCCGATAACTATGGCTACACCTTC
CDR3 protein: CATLRGADNYGYTF

V gene: TRBV7-2
CDR3 length: 13
clone size: -
J gene: TRBJ2-4
D gene: -
CDR3 DNA: TGTGCCAGCAGCTTAGCCCCCGGGAACATTCAGTACTTC
CDR3 protein: CASSLAPGNIQYF

V gene: TRBV28
CDR3 length: 13
clone size: many
J gene: TRBJ1-2
D gene: -
CDR3 DNA: TGTGCCAGCAGTTTAGGGAGGGGCTATGGCTACACCTTC
CDR3 protein: CASSLGRGYGYTF

V gene: TRBV5-1
CDR3 length: 15
clone size: -
J gene: TRBJ2-7
D gene: TRBD1
CDR3 DNA: TGCGCCAGCAGTAAGTGGACAGGGGGTTTGAACGAGCAGTACTTC
CDR3 protein: CASSKWTGGLNEQYF

V gene: TRBV24-1
CDR3 length: 14
clone size: -
J gene: TRBJ1-2
D gene: TRBD1
CDR3 DNA: TGTGCCACCAGTGATCACAGGGGGCTGTATGGCTACACCTTC
CDR3 protein: CATSDHRGLYGYTF

V gene: TRBV6-2/TRBV6-3
CDR3 length: 12
clone size: -
J gene: TRBJ1-5
D gene: -
CDR3 DNA: TGTGCCAGCAGCGAGAGGGATCAGCCCCAGCATTTT
CDR3 protein: CASSERDQPQHF

V gene: TRBV7-9
CDR3 length: 14
clone size: few
J gene: TRBJ1-1
D gene: -
CDR3 DNA: TGTGCCAGCAGCTTACTGACAGTGAACACTGAAGCTTTCTTT
CDR3 protein: CASSLLTVNTEAFF

V gene: TRBV5-1
CDR3 length: 14
clone size: many
J gene: TRBJ2-5
D gene: -
CDR3 DNA: TGCGCCAGCAGCTGGAGGGACAGCCAAGAGACCCAGTACTTC
CDR3 protein: CASSWRDSQETQYF

V gene: TRBV2
CDR3 length: 13
clone size: few
J gene: TRBJ1-5
D gene: -
CDR3 DNA: TGTGCCAGCAGTGAAGAGGACGGTAGGCCCCAGCATTTT
CDR3 protein: CASSEEDGRPQHF

V gene: TRBV27
CDR3 length: 12
clone size: many
J gene: TRBJ1-6
D gene: -
CDR3 DNA: TGTGCCAGCAGATCCGTAGGTTCACCCCTCCACTTT
CDR3 protein: CASRSVGSPLHF

V gene: TRBV5-6
CDR3 length: 13
clone size: many
J gene: TRBJ1-1
D gene: -
CDR3 DNA: TGTGCCAGCAGCGTGGACATTGACACTGAAGCTTTCTTT
CDR3 protein: CASSVDIDTEAFF

V gene: TRBV7-2
CDR3 length: 14
clone size: few
J gene: TRBJ2-4
D gene: TRBD1
CDR3 DNA: TGTGCCAGCAGAGGTGGGACAGCCTGGGACATTCAGTACTTC
CDR3 protein: CASRGGTAWDIQYF

V gene: TRBV20-1
CDR3 length: 14
clone size: -
J gene: TRBJ2-3
D gene: TRBD2
CDR3 DNA: TGCAGTGCCGATATAGCGGGGACCACAGATACGCAGTATTTT
CDR3 protein: CSADIAGTTDTQYF

V gene: TRBV7-9
CDR3 length: 14
clone size: -
J gene: TRBJ1-1
D gene: TRBD1
CDR3 DNA: TGTGCCAGCAGCTGGCAGGGGGGAGAGACTGAAGCTTTCTTT
CDR3 protein: CASSWQGGETEAFF

V gene: TRBV7-9
CDR3 length: 18
clone size: -
J gene: TRBJ2-1
D gene: TRBD1
CDR3 DNA: TGTGCCGGCTTAGACCGGGACAGTTTAATGACAGATCTCAATGAGCAGTTCTTC
CDR3 protein: CAGLDRDSLMTDLNEQFF

V gene: TRBV6-5
CDR3 length: 11
clone size: -
J gene: TRBJ1-2
D gene: -
CDR3 DNA: TGTGCCAGCAAAGAAGGCTATGGCTACACCTTC
CDR3 protein: CASKEGYGYTF

V gene: TRBV20-1
CDR3 length: 15
clone size: -
J gene: TRBJ2-2
D gene: -
CDR3 DNA: TGCAGTGCAGGGAGCGGGACAGACAGGACCGGGGAGCTGTTTTTT
CDR3 protein: CSAGSGTDRTGELFF